The 24 T cell receptor beta chains below all came from one sample that was sequenced in a study of cytomegalovirus exposure and HLA in healthy donors. PCR amplification relied on 60 Vbeta primers (plus 13 Jbeta primers). The repertoire was sequenced with immunoSEQ multiplex PCR; TCRdb's copy has only in-frame clones and lacks some. Of around 150,000 clones listed, 80% to 90% were seen once; the top ten hold approximately 7%. Material for sequencing was PBMCs. These receptors were taken from a woman in her twenties or thirties in good health and CMV-seropositive.

This clone was detected only once. The rearrangement links TRBV7-2 to TRBJ2-1, with 8 bases identical to TRBD2. The CDR3 loop spans 15 amino acids. The germline gives CDR1 SGHTA, CDR2 FQGNSA. V lost 1 base, J lost 3 bases, and 2 bases stayed unmatched. CDR3 in DNA: TGTGCCAGCAGCTTAGTAGCGGGGTTCTACAATGAGCAGTTCTTC. It encodes CASSLVAGFYNEQFF.

This clone turned up a few times. The J gene is TRBJ2-1, the V gene TRBV5-5; 11 bases are shared with TRBD2. The J segment lost 5 bases and the V segment lost 5 bases, leaving 9 bases of the junction unmatched. This CDR3 contains 16 residues. From germline, CDR1 is SGHKS and CDR2 YYEKEE (reference sequence). CDR3 residues: CASSAGLAGFDNEQFF. The CDR3 coding sequence is TGTGCCAGCAGTGCTGGACTAGCGGGCTTCGACAATGAGCAGTTCTTC.

V usage is TRBV4-1 and J usage is TRBJ1-5, with no clear D. Per germline, CDR1 MGHRA and CDR2 YSYEKL. The CDR3 is 12 amino acids. With 2 bases removed from V and 4 bases from J, the gap between germline ends came to 3 bases. The chain's CDR3 is CASSQPNQPQHF. The CDR3 coding sequence is TGCGCCAGCAGCCAACCAAATCAGCCCCAGCATTTT.

The gene calls are TRBV27 and TRBJ2-1, with TRBD2 identical over 8 bases. Germline CDR1 is MNHEY and CDR2 is SMNVEV (reference sequence). Trimming at V came to 3 bases and at J to 4 bases, leaving 8 bases not matched to a gene. The CDR3 covers 16 residues. CDR3 DNA sequence: TGTGCCAGCAGTTTTTTAGCGGGGACCCTATACAATGAGCAGTTCTTC. Translation gives CASSFLAGTLYNEQFF.

The rearrangement uses TRBV18 and TRBJ2-7; a possible D gene is TRBD1 (5 bases). The CDR3 extends over 14 amino acids. CDR1 and CDR2 (germline): KGHSH, LQKENI. Trimming cost V 2 bases and J 6 bases, with 14 bases left between them. The chain's CDR3 is CASSPWQGRSEQYF. The CDR3 coding sequence is TGTGCCAGCTCACCATGGCAGGGAAGGAGCGAGCAGTACTTC.

The V gene is TRBV28, the J gene TRBJ1-4; 7 nucleotides match TRBD1. Trimming took 6 bases from V and 6 from J; bases not matched to a gene: 10. CDR1 is MDHEN and CDR2 is SYDVKM in the germline V gene. The CDR3 sequence is 15 residues long. The CDR3 region has the DNA TGTGCCAGCAGAATGGGGGCAGGGGGTTATGAAAAACTGTTTTTT. Its translation is CASRMGAGGYEKLFF.

This clone showed up just a few times. This chain links TRBV18 with TRBJ1-2, with D unresolved. This CDR3 has 12 amino acids. Germline V gene data show CDR1 as KGHSH and CDR2 as LQKENI. Trimming shortened V by 3 bases and J by 8 bases, and 10 bases separated the two germline ends. CDR3 coding DNA: TGTGCCAGCTCACCGCTATCGGGGGGCTACACCTTC. It translates to CASSPLSGGYTF.

The chain employs TRBV9 and TRBJ2-1, with 7 bases fitting TRBD1. The CDR3 runs 13 residues. Germline lookup yields CDR1 SGDLS and CDR2 YYNGEE. After removal of 5 bases from V and 6 bases from J, the junction contained 5 bases not matched to a gene. CDR3 loop: CASSEGQTNEQFF. The CDR3, as DNA: TGTGCCAGCAGTGAGGGACAGACCAATGAGCAGTTCTTC.

This clone was observed a single time. The chain recombines TRBV7-9 with TRBJ1-2; D remains ambiguous. CDR3 size: 13 residues. The germline V gene encodes CDR1 SEHNR and CDR2 FQNEAQ (reference sequence). V lost 5 bases and J 5 bases, leaving 12 bases between the germline ends. DNA of the CDR3: TGTGCCAGCAGCACGACTGTGTATTATGGCTACACCTTC. Translation gives CASSTTVYYGYTF.

The rearrangement joins TRBV5-1 to TRBJ2-5, with 7 bases identical to TRBD1. The CDR3 is made up of 16 amino acids. V shed 3 bases and J 4 bases; nucleotides not matched to a gene: 12. Germline CDR1 reads SGHRS; CDR2 reads YFSETQ. DNA of the CDR3: TGCGCCAGCAGCTCTCGACAGGGTGGAATCGGAGAGACCCAGTACTTC. It is translated as CASSSRQGGIGETQYF.

Details on this clone: Given the absence of the conserved phenylalanine or tryptophan at the CDR3 end, a read error is likely. The DNA is left out, because the CDR3 cannot be placed on it with certainty; the CDR3 is given as TCRdb lists it. The CDR3 sequence is CATSRGGI. The rearrangement joins TRBV5-6 to TRBJ2-7; the DNA was not compared with TRBD2, the D call given in the table. Ends included, the CDR3 has 8 residues. Germline V lookup: CDR1 SGHDT, CDR2 YYEEEE.

The CDR3 coding sequence is TGTGCCAGCAGCTACAGGGATTCACCCCTCCACTTT. Amino acids: CASSYRDSPLHF. V gene TRBV4-2 combines with J gene TRBJ1-6, with D perhaps matching TRBD1 (6 bases). Germline V gene data show CDR1 as LGHNA and CDR2 as YNFKEQ. Trimming took 5 bases from V and 8 from J, leaving 7 bases between them. CDR3 length equals 12 residues.

The rearrangement joins TRBV2 to TRBJ2-3, with D tentatively TRBD1 (7 bases). Trimming shortened V by 8 bases and J by 5 bases, and 14 bases separated the two germline ends. The germline V gene has CDR1 SNHLY and CDR2 FYNNEI. There are 13 residues in the CDR3. As DNA, the CDR3 is TGTGCCAGCTCTGACAGGGAGGAAGATACGCAGTATTTT. It encodes CASSDREEDTQYF.

The V and J genes are TRBV4-3 and TRBJ2-6; D may be TRBD2 (5 bases). The CDR3 runs to 17 residues. With 1 base removed from V and 0 bases from J, the gap between germline ends came to 10 bases. Germline CDR1 and CDR2: LGHNA and YSLEER. The CDR3 DNA is TGCGCCAGCAGCCAAGGGATCCGGGGCTCTGGGGCCAACGTCCTGACTTTC. Translating gives CASSQGIRGSGANVLTF.

Here the CDR3 DNA reads TGCAGCGTTGAATCCCAGAACTCCTACAATGAGCAGTTCTTC. Translation gives CSVESQNSYNEQFF. The chain has TRBV29-1 and TRBJ2-1; D is undetermined. Germline CDR1 is SQVTM and CDR2 is ANQGSEA. The CDR3 runs 14 residues. Between the trimmed V and J ends, which lost 2 bases and 0 bases, there was a span of 8 bases.

The chain recombines TRBV5-6 with TRBJ2-7; TRBD1 aligns across 7 bases. The junction had 2 bases not matched to a gene; V was cut back by 4 bases and J by 1 base. The CDR3 is 13 residues long. The germline V gene has CDR1 SGHDT and CDR2 YYEEEE. CDR3 DNA: TGTGCCAGCAGCACGGGACAGTCCTACGAGCAGTACTTC. Protein product: CASSTGQSYEQYF.

The V call is TRBV2, the J call TRBJ1-1; no definite D call. The CDR3 has 11 residues. The germline gives CDR1 SNHLY, CDR2 FYNNEI. V lost 11 bases and J lost 0, with 7 bases in between. The CDR3 coding sequence is TGTGCCGGAGCTTTGAACACTGAAGCTTTCTTT. Amino acids: CAGALNTEAFF. Full variable domain (remainder filled in from reference TRBV2 and TRBJ1-1): EPEVTQTPSHQVTQMGQEVILRCVPISNHLYFYWYRQILGQKVEFLVSFYNNEISEKSEIFDDQFSVERPDGSNFTLKIRSTKLEDSAMYFCAGALNTEAFFGQGTRLTVV.

The V call is TRBV6-1, the J call TRBJ1-2, with 7 positions matching TRBD1. J was trimmed by 3 bases and V by 1 base; bases with no gene match: 5. The CDR3 totals 15 residues. The germline CDR1 and CDR2 sequences are MNHNS and SASEGT. CDR3 DNA: TGTGCCAGCAGTGAAGTTAGGACAGGACACTATGGCTACACCTTC. This translates into CASSEVRTGHYGYTF.

The V call is TRBV30, the J call TRBJ1-3; 7 nucleotides agree with TRBD1. Losses at the gene ends were 3 bases for V and 8 bases for J; bases not matched to a gene: 7. The CDR3 is made up of 13 amino acids. Germline-derived CDR1 and CDR2 are GTSNPN and SVGIG (reference sequence). The CDR3 sequence is CAWSDRVGDTIYF. In DNA, the CDR3 is TGTGCCTGGAGCGACAGGGTCGGAGACACCATATATTTT.

The rearrangement joins TRBV7-3 to TRBJ2-3; a weak D match, TRBD1 (6 bases). V lost 6 bases to trimming and J lost 1 base, with 14 bases between them. This CDR3 contains 15 residues. Germline values: CDR1 SGHTA, CDR2 FQGTGA. CDR3 in amino acids: CASSPQGGGTDTQYF. CDR3 nucleotide sequence: TGTGCCAGCAGTCCACAGGGTGGGGGCACAGATACGCAGTATTTT.

The chain uses TRBV6-5 and TRBJ2-1; 10 bases are a match to TRBD1. Germline CDR1 MNHEY, CDR2 SVGAGI. This CDR3 is 14 amino acids long. With V trimmed by 8 bases and J by 8 bases, 9 bases remained unmatched. The CDR3 nucleotides are TGTGCCAGCCGAACGGACAGGGGGAGCGATGAGCAGTTCTTC. Translated, it gives CASRTDRGSDEQFF.

The chain uses TRBV7-9 and TRBJ1-5; D call uncertain. This CDR3 has 12 residues. CDR1 is SEHNR, CDR2 FQNEAQ, per germline (reference sequence). V lost 7 bases and J lost 5, with 9 bases in between. Written as DNA, the CDR3 is TGTGCCAGCACCTCCGGGGATCAGCCCCAGCATTTT. Amino acids: CASTSGDQPQHF.

This clone was seen more than once but under ten times. The genes are TRBV5-7 and TRBJ1-2; tentative D call: TRBD1 (5 bases). TRBV5-7 is labeled an ORF, and its function is uncertain. Trimming removed 0 bases at V and 7 bases at J, with 16 bases between. The CDR3 sequence is 15 residues long. This CDR3 is CASSLGRKGYSGYTF. For the CDR3, the DNA is TGTGCCAGCAGCTTGGGGCGCAAGGGGTACAGTGGCTACACCTTC.

This chain uses TRBV2 with TRBJ1-1, with D unclear. Trimming left V 6 bases short and J 4 bases short, with 15 bases between. This CDR3 is built from 14 residues. The germline V gene encodes CDR1 SNHLY and CDR2 FYNNEI. In DNA form, the CDR3 reads TGTGCCAGCAGCCTCGGGTCCACCGGCACTGAAGCTTTCTTT. Translating gives CASSLGSTGTEAFF.